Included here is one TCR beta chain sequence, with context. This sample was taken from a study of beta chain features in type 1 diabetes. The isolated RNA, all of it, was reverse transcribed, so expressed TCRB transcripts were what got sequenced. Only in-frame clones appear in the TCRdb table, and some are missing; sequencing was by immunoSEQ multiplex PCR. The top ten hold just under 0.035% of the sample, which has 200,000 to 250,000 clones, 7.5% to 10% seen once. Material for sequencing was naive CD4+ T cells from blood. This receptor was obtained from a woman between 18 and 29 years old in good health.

CDR3: CASSLQGPNTEAFF. The CDR3 bases are TGTGCCAGCAGTTTACAGGGACCGAACACTGAAGCTTTCTTT. This chain uses TRBV2 with TRBJ1-1; the D gene is possibly TRBD1 (6 bases). Germline V gene data show CDR1 as SNHLY and CDR2 as FYNNEI. The CDR3 sequence is 14 residues long. V lost 5 bases to trimming and J lost 1 base, with 11 bases between them.